The rows below give T cell receptor beta chains drawn from one sample of a study of STAT3 mutations in large granular lymphocyte leukemia. Profiling relied on immunoSEQ multiplex PCR, and the TCRdb table lists in-frame clones only, not all of them. The sample yields about 7,700 clones, roughly 79% seen once. The material sequenced was peripheral blood mononuclear cells. These receptors came from a woman in her forties with T-cell large granular lymphocyte leukemia. Some clones in this sample may be carry-over from other donors' samples. Both conserved end residues are part of each CDR3. D genes are given only for firm matches. A clone size is listed for some rows: how often the clone was seen (once, few, many), or a class if it is expanded.

V: TRBV6-1; size: .; J: TRBJ1-2; D: .; DNA: TGTGCCAGCAGTGAAGCGCTTCGGGGTTATGGCTACACCTTC; CDR3: CASSEALRGYGYTF
V: TRBV5-4; size: .; J: TRBJ1-1; D: .; DNA: TGTGCCAGCAGCCGTGGGACCACTGAAGCTTTCTTT; CDR3: CASSRGTTEAFF
V: TRBV30; size: .; J: TRBJ1-2; D: TRBD1; DNA: TGTGCCTGGAGCCGGGGGACAGAGAGCTATGGCTACACCTTC; CDR3: CAWSRGTESYGYTF
V: TRBV6-1; size: .; J: TRBJ1-1; D: .; DNA: TGTGCCAGCAAACCAACGAGGGATCATACTGAAGCTTTCTTT; CDR3: CASKPTRDHTEAFF
V: TRBV7-2; size: .; J: TRBJ2-7; D: .; DNA: TGTGCCAGCAGCTTGCCCCCTTGGGGCACCATCTCCTACGAGCAGTACTTC; CDR3: CASSLPPWGTISYEQYF
V: TRBV18; size: .; J: TRBJ2-3; D: .; DNA: TGTGCCAGCTCGATTTGGCCAGATACGCAGTATTTT; CDR3: CASSIWPDTQYF
V: TRBV6-5; size: .; J: TRBJ1-2; D: .; DNA: TGTGCCAGCAGTTCGACAGCCTATGGCTACACCTTC; CDR3: CASSSTAYGYTF
V: TRBV13; size: .; J: TRBJ1-1; D: .; DNA: TGTGCCAGCAGCTTAGGGGTCGGGGACACTGAAGCTTTCTTT; CDR3: CASSLGVGDTEAFF
V: TRBV29-1; size: .; J: TRBJ1-1; D: .; DNA: TGCAGCGGGGAGACTTGGGGCACTGAAGCTTTCTTT; CDR3: CSGETWGTEAFF
V: TRBV7-9; size: .; J: TRBJ2-6; D: TRBD1; DNA: TGTGCCAGCAGCTTTCCGGGGGAGGTACAGGGGGGCTCATACGTCCTGACTTTC; CDR3: CASSFPGEVQGGSYVLTF
V: TRBV5-1; size: .; J: TRBJ2-3; D: TRBD1; DNA: TGCGCCAGCAGCTTGGGGACAGGGCGTCGCACAGATACGCAGTATTTT; CDR3: CASSLGTGRRTDTQYF
V: TRBV27; size: few; J: TRBJ1-1; D: .; DNA: TGTGCCAGCAGTTTAGCGGTCACCACTGAAGCTTTCTTT; CDR3: CASSLAVTTEAFF